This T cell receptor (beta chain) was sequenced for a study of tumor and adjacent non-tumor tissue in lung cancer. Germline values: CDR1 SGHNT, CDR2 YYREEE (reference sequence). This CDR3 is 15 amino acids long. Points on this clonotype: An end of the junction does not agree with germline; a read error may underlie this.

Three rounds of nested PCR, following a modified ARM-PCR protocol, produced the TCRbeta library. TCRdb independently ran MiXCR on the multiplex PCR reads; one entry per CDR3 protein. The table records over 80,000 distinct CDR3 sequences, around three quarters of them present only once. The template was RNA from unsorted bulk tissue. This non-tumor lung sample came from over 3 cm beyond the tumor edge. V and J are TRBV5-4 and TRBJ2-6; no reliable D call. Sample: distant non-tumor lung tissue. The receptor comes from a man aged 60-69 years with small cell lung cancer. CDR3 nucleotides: TGTGCCAGCATTCGGTCAGCCTCTGGCGCCAACGTCCTGACTTTC. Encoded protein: CASIRSASGANVLTF. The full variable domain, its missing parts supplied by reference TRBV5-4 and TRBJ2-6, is ETGVTQSPTHLIKTRGQQVTLRCSSQSGHNTVSWYQQALGQGPQFIFQYYREEENGRGNFPPRFSGLQFPNYSSELNVNALELDDSALYLCASIRSASGANVLTFGAGSRLTVL.